Each of the 31 T cell receptor beta chains below was sequenced from the same sample in a study of PD-1 blockade in classical Hodgkin lymphoma. Time point described: cycle 4 day 1 (C4D1), after less than seven weeks of nivolumab. All trial patients relapsed after autologous stem cell transplantation. Using immunoSEQ multiplex PCR, the repertoire was profiled, and TCRdb retains in-frame clones only, with some absent. The sample shows some 93,000 clones, 83% of them seen only once. Sample: peripheral blood mononuclear cells (PBMCs), taken before the fourth cycle of nivolumab. These receptors all come from a human donor with classical Hodgkin lymphoma.

Remarks on this clone: This sample also contains other DNA sequences that code for the same CDR3. The rearrangement uses TRBV5-1 and TRBJ1-1; D not certain. This CDR3 has 14 amino acids. Trimming cost V 0 bases and J 0 bases, with 6 bases left between them. CDR1 is SGHRS and CDR2 is YFSETQ in the germline V gene. CDR3 sequence (DNA): TGCGCCAGCAGCTTGGCCAGCATGAACACTGAAGCTTTCTTT. As protein: CASSLASMNTEAFF.

The CDR3 loop reads CASSQDRGRPNEKLFF. CDR3 DNA sequence: TGTGCCAGCAGCCAAGACAGGGGGCGACCTAATGAAAAACTGTTTTTT. V and J are TRBV14 and TRBJ1-4; 8 nucleotides match TRBD1. Germline values: CDR1 SGHDN, CDR2 FVKESK. The ends lost 0 bases at V and 3 bases at J; junction bases unmatched: 3. This CDR3 has 16 residues.

The J gene is TRBJ1-2, the V gene TRBV12-5; D call uncertain. The CDR3 sequence is 11 residues long. V was pared by 4 bases and J by 4 bases, with 4 bases between. The germline gives CDR1 LGHNT, CDR2 FRNRAP. The CDR3 DNA follows: TGTGCTAGTGGTTCCGGCTATGGCTACACCTTC. Translation gives CASGSGYGYTF.

The rearrangement uses TRBV7-9 and TRBJ2-7; D remains ambiguous. Trimming took off 0 bases at V and 9 bases at J, with 12 bases between the two ends. CDR3 size: 13 residues. Germline CDR1 SEHNR, CDR2 FQNEAQ (reference sequence). CDR3 in amino acids: CASSLASGKAQYF. The CDR3 nucleotides read TGTGCCAGCAGCTTAGCTTCCGGTAAGGCGCAGTACTTC.

This chain uses TRBV7-2 with TRBJ2-3; D is perhaps TRBD2 (7 bases). The CDR3 totals 14 residues. V was trimmed by 7 bases and J by 2 bases, leaving 13 bases between them. Germline CDR1 and CDR2: SGHTA and FQGNSA. CDR3 nucleotides: TGTGCCAGCACGCCGGGGGGCTTCACAGATACGCAGTATTTT. This encodes CASTPGGFTDTQYF.

Comments on this clone: Other nucleotide sequences from this sample produce the same CDR3. The chain uses TRBV4-2 and TRBJ1-1, with D possibly TRBD1 on 6 matching bases. The CDR3 has 13 residues. V dropped 4 bases and J dropped 1 base, with 7 bases sitting between them. Germline V CDR1 and CDR2: LGHNA, YNFKEQ. This chain's CDR3 is CASSPQGNTEAFF. The CDR3 nucleotides read TGTGCCAGCAGCCCACAGGGGAACACTGAAGCTTTCTTT.

The J gene is TRBJ2-6, the V gene TRBV7-2; unclear D gene. The germline CDR1 and CDR2 sequences are SGHTA and FQGNSA. Between the trimmed V and J ends, which lost 3 bases and 1 base, there was a span of 4 bases. The CDR3 has 14 amino acids. CDR3 in amino acids: CASSLRSGANVLTF. The CDR3, as DNA: TGTGCCAGCAGCTTGAGGTCTGGGGCCAACGTCCTGACTTTC.

The chain combines TRBV6-6 with TRBJ1-2; D is perhaps TRBD1 (5 bases). The CDR3 is made up of 16 amino acids. Trimming shortened V by 3 bases and J by 1 base, and 15 bases separated the two germline ends. CDR1 is MNHNY and CDR2 is SVGAGI in the germline V gene (reference sequence). As DNA, the CDR3 is TGTGCCAGCAGTTATAACGTGAATGGGGGTAACTATGGCTACACCTTC. This sequence encodes CASSYNVNGGNYGYTF.

On this clone: A junction boundary mismatches the germline segment, possibly from a read error. The rearrangement links TRBV5-4 to TRBJ1-2; TRBD1 matches at 7 bases. Germline V gives CDR1 SGHNT, CDR2 YYREEE (reference sequence). The CDR3 sequence is 14 residues long. CDR3 coding DNA: TGCGCCAGCAGCGCGGACAGGAGGAACTATGGCTACACCTTC. Amino acid sequence: CASSADRRNYGYTF.

This clone was recorded a few times. The J gene is TRBJ2-7, the V gene TRBV5-1; no clear D gene. CDR3 length equals 14 residues. With 4 bases removed from V and 3 bases from J, the gap between germline ends came to 14 bases. Germline V lookup: CDR1 SGHRS, CDR2 YFSETQ. The CDR3 reads CASSPLLGGYEQYF. The CDR3 DNA reads as TGCGCCAGCAGCCCCCTCCTGGGTGGCTACGAGCAGTACTTC.

The gene calls are TRBV5-4 and TRBJ1-1, with TRBD1 identical over 8 bases. From germline, CDR1 is SGHNT and CDR2 YYREEE (reference sequence). With V trimmed by 4 bases and J by 4 bases, 9 bases remained unmatched. The CDR3 loop spans 15 amino acids. The CDR3 nucleotides are TGTGCCAGCAGCCCGGGCCTAGGACAGGGCACTGAAGCTTTCTTT. Translating it yields CASSPGLGQGTEAFF.

The chain is built from TRBV4-1 and TRBJ2-7; D possibly corresponds to TRBD2 (6 bases). With 3 bases removed from V and 0 bases from J, the gap between germline ends came to 9 bases. This CDR3 is built from 14 residues. Per germline, CDR1 MGHRA and CDR2 YSYEKL. This CDR3 is CASSQGLASYEQYF. As DNA, the CDR3 is TGCGCCAGCAGCCAGGGACTTGCCTCCTACGAGCAGTACTTC.

The chain joins TRBV29-1 to TRBJ1-1; 7 positions agree with TRBD1. CDR1 and CDR2 (germline): SQVTM, ANQGSEA. With V trimmed by 6 bases and J by 0 bases, 4 bases remained unmatched. CDR3 length: 13 amino acids. The CDR3 sequence: CSVETGLNTEAFF. The CDR3 nucleotides read TGCAGCGTGGAGACAGGGTTGAACACTGAAGCTTTCTTT.

Comment on this clone: The same CDR3 arises from other DNA sequences in this sample as well. The rearrangement uses TRBV10-3 and TRBJ2-7, with D tentatively TRBD1 (6 bases). From germline, CDR1 is ENHRY and CDR2 SYGVKD. The CDR3 has 12 residues. The V end lost 3 bases, the J end lost 3 bases, and 6 bases lay between the germline ends. The CDR3 DNA follows: TGTGCCATCAGTGAACAGGGCTACGAGCAGTACTTC. The encoded protein is CAISEQGYEQYF.

The gene calls are TRBV6-5 and TRBJ2-7; maybe TRBD2 (5 bases). CDR1 MNHEY and CDR2 SVGAGI come from the germline V gene. V was pared by 5 bases and J by 1 base, with 9 bases between. The CDR3 sequence is 13 residues long. As DNA, the CDR3 is TGTGCCAGCAGTAACGGGGTATCCTACGAGCAGTACTTC. Translating gives CASSNGVSYEQYF.

The chain joins TRBV28 to TRBJ2-1; D may match TRBD1 or TRBD2 (6 bases each). Germline V gives CDR1 MDHEN, CDR2 SYDVKM. V gave up 5 bases and J gave up 3 bases, with 14 bases separating them. The CDR3 has 15 amino acids. The CDR3 loop is CASSPGGTLYNEQFF. The CDR3 DNA sequence: TGTGCCAGCAGTCCCGGAGGGACACTCTACAATGAGCAGTTCTTC. The full variable domain, with the rest looked up from reference TRBV28 and TRBJ2-1, is DVKVTQSSRYLVKRTGEKVFLECVQDMDHENMFWYRQDPGLGLRLIYFSYDVKMKEKGDIPEGYSVSREKKERFSLILESASTNQTSMYLCASSPGGTLYNEQFFGPGTRLTVL.

The chain is built from TRBV13 and TRBJ1-4, with D possibly TRBD1 on 6 matching bases. Germline CDR1 PRHDT, CDR2 FYEKMQ (reference sequence). Trimming left V 5 bases short and J 1 base short, with 11 bases between. The CDR3 runs 15 residues. The CDR3, as DNA: TGTGCCAGCAGCCAGCCGACAGGAACTAATGAAAAACTGTTTTTT. It is translated as CASSQPTGTNEKLFF.

The J gene is TRBJ1-2, the V gene TRBV4-3; 9 nucleotides agree with TRBD1. CDR1 is LGHNA and CDR2 is YSLEER in the germline V gene. The length of the CDR3 is 16 residues. The V and J ends lost 1 base and 4 bases, in that order; junction bases with no gene match: 7. CDR3 amino acids: CASSQAGQGFTYGYTF. The CDR3 DNA is TGCGCCAGCAGCCAAGCGGGACAGGGATTCACCTATGGCTACACCTTC.

V and J are TRBV6-1 and TRBJ1-5; TRBD1 is a possible D gene (5 bases). The CDR3 covers 16 residues. V was shortened by 0 bases and J by 7 bases, with 16 bases between the two germline ends. CDR1 and CDR2 from the germline V gene are MNHNS and SASEGT. The CDR3 here is CASSEATGRGRQPQHF. CDR3 coding DNA: TGTGCCAGCAGTGAAGCCACTGGGAGGGGTCGACAGCCCCAGCATTTT.

This sequence joins TRBV6-5 and TRBJ1-5, with D perhaps matching TRBD1 (6 bases). Germline loops: CDR1 MNHEY, CDR2 SVGAGI. V lost 6 bases to trimming and J lost 0 bases, with 12 bases between them. CDR3 size: 15 residues. CDR3 in amino acids: CASSRTVSSNQPQHF. As DNA, the CDR3 is TGTGCCAGCAGCAGGACAGTCTCTAGCAATCAGCCCCAGCATTTT.

V gene TRBV5-4 combines with J gene TRBJ2-1; D assignment may be TRBD1 or TRBD2 (5 bases each). The germline gives CDR1 SGHNT, CDR2 YYREEE (reference sequence). This CDR3 region has 13 residues. V was trimmed by 3 bases and J by 10 bases, leaving 14 bases between them. The chain's CDR3 is CASSSRTGGEQFF. The CDR3 bases are TGTGCCAGCAGCTCCAGAACAGGAGGCGAGCAGTTCTTC.

This chain uses TRBV7-2 with TRBJ1-5; 10 bases are shared with TRBD1. CDR3 length equals 19 residues. J lost 2 bases, V lost 0 bases, and 10 bases had no gene match. Germline-derived CDR1 and CDR2 are SGHTA and FQGNSA. The CDR3 DNA reads as TGTGCCAGCAGCTTAGCCCGCGGGACAGGGGATCGGGGCAATCAGCCCCAGCATTTT. It codes for CASSLARGTGDRGNQPQHF.

This chain links TRBV7-2 with TRBJ1-1; no clear D. V lost 5 bases and J 6 bases, leaving 7 bases between the germline ends. Germline CDR1 is SGHTA and CDR2 is FQGNSA. The CDR3 contains 11 residues. The CDR3 nucleotides read TGTGCCAGCAGCGTTCTATCTGAAGCTTTCTTT. It is translated as CASSVLSEAFF.

The rearrangement links TRBV20-1 to TRBJ2-3; no definite D call. The CDR3 totals 11 residues. Deletions cut 5 bases from V and 5 bases from J, with 8 bases between. Germline CDR1 DFQATT, CDR2 SNEGSKA (reference sequence). The chain's CDR3 is CSAPTGDTQYF. In nucleotides, the CDR3 is TGCAGTGCTCCTACTGGAGATACGCAGTATTTT.

The chain is built from TRBV11-3 and TRBJ2-1; D remains ambiguous. In germline, CDR1 is SGHNT, CDR2 YENEEA. The CDR3 covers 14 residues. V lost 0 bases and J lost 10, with 13 bases in between. The CDR3 loop reads CASSLDMLRREQFF. Written as DNA, the CDR3 is TGTGCCAGCAGCTTAGATATGTTGCGCAGGGAGCAGTTCTTC.

The gene calls are TRBV11-3 and TRBJ2-7; the D gene is possibly TRBD1 (6 bases). The CDR3 loop spans 15 amino acids. CDR1 and CDR2 from the germline V gene are SGHNT and YENEEA. Trimming took 5 bases from V and 0 from J, leaving 14 bases between them. This CDR3 reads CASSRTGSGSYEQYF. CDR3 DNA sequence: TGTGCCAGCAGCCGTACAGGGTCGGGCTCCTACGAGCAGTACTTC.

V usage is TRBV15 and J usage is TRBJ2-7; D is perhaps TRBD1 (6 bases). Trimming cost V 0 bases and J 6 bases, with 15 bases left between them. The CDR3 is 15 residues long. Germline V CDR1 and CDR2: LNHNV, YYDKDF (reference sequence). The DNA for the CDR3 is TGTGCCACCAGCAGAGAATGGGGCAGGGGATCCGAGCAGTACTTC. Translation: CATSREWGRGSEQYF.

This sequence joins TRBV5-5 and TRBJ2-1, with 9 bases identical to TRBD2. The ends lost 2 bases at V and 4 bases at J; junction bases unmatched: 4. The CDR3 extends over 15 amino acids. In germline, CDR1 is SGHKS, CDR2 YYEKEE (reference sequence). The CDR3 DNA sequence: TGTGCCAGCAGCTTTGCGGGAGGGGAATACAATGAGCAGTTCTTC. Translating gives CASSFAGGEYNEQFF.

V usage is TRBV19 and J usage is TRBJ1-5; D might be TRBD1 (6 bases). V lost 3 bases, J lost 5 bases, and 14 bases lay in between. Looked up from germline, CDR1 is LNHDA and CDR2 is SQIVND (reference sequence). The CDR3 extends over 15 amino acids. The CDR3 loop reads CASSMPGGTYQPQHF. Here the CDR3 DNA reads TGTGCCAGTAGTATGCCGGGGGGCACCTATCAGCCCCAGCATTTT.

V is TRBV7-2 and J is TRBJ1-2; D ambiguous. The germline gives CDR1 SGHTA, CDR2 FQGNSA. V dropped 6 bases and J dropped 4 bases, with 18 bases sitting between them. This CDR3 spans 15 amino acids. The CDR3: CASRDRQVPLYGYTF. The CDR3 nucleotides read TGTGCCAGCAGGGATCGACAAGTACCCCTCTATGGCTACACCTTC.

V gene TRBV6-6 combines with J gene TRBJ1-2, with D perhaps matching TRBD1 (5 bases). The CDR3 covers 15 residues. Germline V gene lookup returns CDR1 MNHNY and CDR2 SVGAGI (reference sequence). The V gene lost 6 bases and the J gene lost 1 base, with 15 bases spanning the gap. The CDR3 region is CASSSYGQINYGYTF. As DNA, the CDR3 is TGTGCCAGCAGCTCATACGGACAAATTAACTATGGCTACACCTTC.